Below, 17 T cell receptor beta chains from the same sample are listed, as sequenced in a study of CD8 T cells in Susac syndrome. Reverse transcription used 0.5 to 1 ug RNA and random hexamers. A single record per CDR3 protein comes from TCRdb applying MiXCR to the immunoSEQ multiplex PCR reads. The repertoire holds approximately 46,000 distinct CDR3 sequences, with almost 95% as singletons. Material for sequencing was CD8+ T cells from PBMCs. These receptors were taken from a human donor in good health.

V usage is TRBV6-5 and J usage is TRBJ1-4; D gene unclear. CDR3 size: 15 residues. Trimming shortened V by 3 bases and J by 0 bases, and 8 bases separated the two germline ends. Germline V CDR1 and CDR2: MNHEY, SVGAGI. CDR3: CASSYMAATNEKLFF. The CDR3 DNA reads as TGTGCCAGCAGTTATATGGCAGCAACTAATGAAAAACTGTTTTTT.

This chain links TRBV21-1 with TRBJ1-1. TRBV21-1 is described as a pseudogene. The CDR3 is 12 residues long. CDR3 protein: CASIRDNTEAFF. CDR3 DNA: TGTGCCAGCATAAGGGATAACACTGAAGCTTTCTTT.

The chain is built from TRBV7-9 and TRBJ1-5, with 7 bases lining up with TRBD1. CDR1 is SEHNR, CDR2 FQNEAQ, per germline (reference sequence). V was pared by 2 bases and J by 0 bases, with 1 base of the junction left unmatched. The CDR3 is 15 residues long. Here the CDR3 reads CASSLSGGSNQPQHF. The CDR3, as DNA: TGTGCCAGCAGCTTATCAGGGGGTAGCAATCAGCCCCAGCATTTT.

This clonotype was picked up a small number of times. This sequence joins TRBV5-6 and TRBJ2-5; 10 bases match TRBD2. CDR3 length: 15 amino acids. Germline assignment: CDR1 SGHDT and CDR2 YYEEEE. V shed 0 bases, J shed 2 bases, and the junction held 1 base outside the gene matches. The CDR3 loop reads CASSLGTSGQETQYF. The CDR3, as DNA: TGTGCCAGCAGCTTGGGGACTAGCGGTCAAGAGACCCAGTACTTC.

This clonotype was recorded once. V gene TRBV7-9 combines with J gene TRBJ2-1; possible D gene TRBD2, 6 bases. There are 14 residues in the CDR3. From germline, CDR1 is SEHNR and CDR2 FQNEAQ (reference sequence). V lost 7 bases, J lost 6 bases, and 16 bases lay in between. CDR3 residues: CASNHFKRVNEQFF. CDR3 nucleotide sequence: TGTGCCAGCAATCACTTTAAGCGGGTCAATGAGCAGTTCTTC.

For the CDR3, the DNA is TGTGCCAGCAGCCCCATCCCTCCAGGAGGTTATAGCAATCAGCCCCAGCATTTT. It is translated as CASSPIPPGGYSNQPQHF. The chain is built from TRBV6-1 and TRBJ1-5; no definite D call. This CDR3 has 18 residues. Germline V gives CDR1 MNHNS, CDR2 SASEGT. V lost 6 bases to trimming and J lost 0 bases, with 21 bases between them.

This clonotype was counted once. The V and J genes are TRBV20-1 and TRBJ2-7; 10 nucleotides align to TRBD2. V lost 4 bases and J lost 0; bases outside the gene matches: 3. Germline assignment: CDR1 DFQATT and CDR2 SNEGSKA (reference sequence). The length of the CDR3 is 14 residues. The CDR3, as DNA: TGCAGTGCTAAAGAGCGGGAGGGCTCCTACGAGCAGTACTTC. It codes for CSAKEREGSYEQYF.

The chain carries TRBV9 and TRBJ2-1, with 9 bases fitting TRBD2. The CDR3 has 16 residues. After removal of 0 bases from V and 8 bases from J, the junction contained 9 bases not matched to a gene. Germline CDR1 is SGDLS and CDR2 is YYNGEE. The DNA of the CDR3 is TGTGCCAGCAGCGTAGAGGCGGGAGGGCCGTCCGATGAGCAGTTCTTC. Protein product: CASSVEAGGPSDEQFF.

The V and J genes are TRBV7-9 and TRBJ2-7, with 11 bases that match TRBD1. The CDR3 has 13 residues. The germline V gene encodes CDR1 SEHNR and CDR2 FQNEAQ (reference sequence). After removal of 7 bases from V and 7 bases from J, the junction contained 6 bases not matched to a gene. The CDR3 region is CASIGQGAQEQYF. DNA of the CDR3: TGTGCCAGCATTGGACAGGGGGCGCAGGAGCAGTACTTC.

This clonotype was found once. The rearrangement joins TRBV9 to TRBJ1-2; no reliable D call. The CDR3 is made up of 11 amino acids. V was shortened by 5 bases and J by 8 bases, with 10 bases between the two germline ends. Germline CDR1 is SGDLS and CDR2 is YYNGEE. CDR3 in amino acids: CASRALGGYTF. CDR3 nucleotide sequence: TGTGCCAGCAGGGCGCTGGGCGGCTACACCTTC.

V usage is TRBV4-1 and J usage is TRBJ2-2; D may be TRBD2 (6 bases). V lost 0 bases, J lost 7 bases, and 9 bases lay in between. Germline V gene lookup returns CDR1 MGHRA and CDR2 YSYEKL. The CDR3 totals 14 residues. CDR3 protein: CASSQDTSFGELFF. The CDR3 DNA sequence: TGCGCCAGCAGCCAAGATACTAGCTTCGGGGAGCTGTTTTTT.

This clonotype appeared a single time. This chain connects TRBV23-1 to TRBJ2-1, with D possibly TRBD1 on 5 matching bases. TRBV23-1 carries the ORF label, with uncertain function. The V end was cut by 2 bases, the J end by 5 bases, with 25 bases between. The CDR3 is made up of 19 amino acids. The chain's CDR3 is CASSQSRGRDRKSHNEQFF. CDR3 DNA: TGCGCCAGCAGTCAAAGTAGAGGTCGAGACAGAAAGTCCCACAATGAGCAGTTCTTC.

The CDR3 DNA reads TGCAGCGTCCTGGACTACGAGCAGTACTTC. It encodes CSVLDYEQYF. The chain employs TRBV29-1 and TRBJ2-7, with unresolved D. Trimming cost V 6 bases and J 3 bases, with 6 bases left between them. The CDR3 has 10 amino acids. CDR1 is SQVTM, CDR2 ANQGSEA, per germline.

The chain couples TRBV15 to TRBJ2-7, with 10 nucleotides matching TRBD2. Germline CDR1 and CDR2: LNHNV and YYDKDF (reference sequence). J was trimmed by 4 bases and V by 1 base; bases with no gene match: 7. The CDR3 runs to 16 residues. For the CDR3, the DNA is TGTGCCACCAGCAGAGCCCAAGCGGGAGGGCCTTACGAGCAGTACTTC. It encodes CATSRAQAGGPYEQYF.

The V and J genes are TRBV19 and TRBJ2-1; D is perhaps TRBD2 (6 bases). V was pared by 2 bases and J by 4 bases, with 15 bases between. CDR1 LNHDA and CDR2 SQIVND come from the germline V gene (reference sequence). The length of the CDR3 is 16 residues. As DNA, the CDR3 is TGTGCCAGTAGTATAAGTGGAGGGGTTGGGTACAATGAGCAGTTCTTC. Translating gives CASSISGGVGYNEQFF.

The chain has TRBV5-1 and TRBJ2-3; unclear D gene. This CDR3 spans 14 amino acids. The germline gives CDR1 SGHRS, CDR2 YFSETQ. V lost 0 bases, J lost 2 bases, and 7 bases lay in between. CDR3 amino acids: CASSLENPTDTQYF. CDR3 DNA sequence: TGCGCCAGCAGCTTGGAGAACCCCACAGATACGCAGTATTTT.

The V gene is TRBV29-1, the J gene TRBJ1-2, with TRBD1 identical over 7 bases. Unmatched junction bases numbered 6, after V lost 0 bases and J lost 2 bases. CDR3 length equals 15 residues. Germline loops: CDR1 SQVTM, CDR2 ANQGSEA. The CDR3 reads CSVEDPRDSNYGYTF. In nucleotides, the CDR3 is TGCAGCGTTGAAGATCCCCGGGACAGCAACTATGGCTACACCTTC.